This T cell receptor (beta chain) derives from a study of blood T cell repertoires in COVID-19. Study summary: Researchers got acute and convalescent COVID-19 samples from the United States, Italy and Spain.

V was cut by 1 base and J by 0 bases, with 4 bases left in between. This CDR3 has 14 amino acids. The germline gives CDR1 LNHNV, CDR2 YYDKDF (reference sequence). The protocol was immunoSEQ multiplex PCR, while the TCRdb copy is restricted to in-frame clones and leaves out a portion. In the table there are a few hundred thousand clones, around 87% of which are singletons. The specimen sequenced was PBMCs or T cells enriched from blood (not recorded which). This clonotype was sampled from a man aged 25 to 40 who had recovered from COVID-19. The chain couples TRBV15 to TRBJ1-3; no firm D call. Here the CDR3 reads CATSRVHSGNTIYF. The CDR3 bases are TGTGCCACCAGCAGAGTTCACTCTGGAAACACCATATATTTT.